This entry features one T cell receptor (beta chain) sequence. The length of the CDR3 is 12 residues. Trimming stripped 3 bases from V and 7 bases from J, with 7 bases between. Germline assignment: CDR1 SGHNT and CDR2 YYREEE (reference sequence). The method was immunoSEQ multiplex PCR; TCRdb's version includes in-frame clones alone and lacks a portion of them. Of under 450,000 clones listed, 75% to 95% are singletons. This sample was taken from a study of control samples from healthy donors and cancer patients. The sequenced sample consisted of PBMCs. The rearrangement uses TRBV5-4 and TRBJ2-2, with D uncertain. The receptor was isolated from a man in his forties or fifties with head and neck cancer. CDR3 residues: CASSSDGGELFF. The CDR3 bases are TGTGCCAGCAGCTCGGACGGCGGGGAGCTGTTTTTT.